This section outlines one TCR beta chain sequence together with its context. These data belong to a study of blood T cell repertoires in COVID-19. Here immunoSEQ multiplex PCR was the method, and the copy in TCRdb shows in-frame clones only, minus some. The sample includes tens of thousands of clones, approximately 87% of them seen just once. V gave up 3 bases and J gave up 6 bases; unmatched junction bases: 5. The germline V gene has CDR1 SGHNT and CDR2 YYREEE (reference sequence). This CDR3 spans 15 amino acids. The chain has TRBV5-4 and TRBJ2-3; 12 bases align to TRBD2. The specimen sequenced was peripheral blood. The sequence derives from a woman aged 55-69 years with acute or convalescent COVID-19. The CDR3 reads CASSSIGTSGDTQYF. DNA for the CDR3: TGTGCCAGCAGCTCCATCGGGACTAGCGGGGATACGCAGTATTTT. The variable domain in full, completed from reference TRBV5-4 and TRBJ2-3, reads ETGVTQSPTHLIKTRGQQVTLRCSSQSGHNTVSWYQQALGQGPQFIFQYYREEENGRGNFPPRFSGLQFPNYSSELNVNALELDDSALYLCASSSIGTSGDTQYFGPGTRLTVL.